These 29 T cell receptor beta chains came from one sample sequenced in a study of a mutant IDH1 vaccine in newly diagnosed glioma (dated by TCRdb to the early 2020s). The meaning of the sample's time point label: week 47, end of study. A 20-mer mutant IDH1 peptide at 300 micrograms in Montanide made up each vaccine dose, which was injected subcutaneously together with topical imiquimod. Library preparation used the immunoSEQ multiplex PCR assay. Here the immuneACCESS table is served through TCRdb, limited to in-frame sequences with V and J called. Missing clones are a known gap in these copies; in checked studies unresolved V genes cover under half, and the rest lacks a known reason. Recorded for this sample are roughly 31,000 clones; about 80% of them occurred a single time. The ten largest clones capture 25% to 30% of the sample. These receptors have no known antigen. This sample comprised PBMCs, obtained from a glioma patient whose treatment included an IDH1 peptide vaccine. All receptors come from a man aged 30-40 years with glioma.

The chain combines TRBV2 with TRBJ1-2; TRBD1 agrees at 7 bases. J lost 2 bases, V lost 4 bases, and 7 bases had no gene match. Germline V CDR1 and CDR2: SNHLY, FYNNEI. This CDR3 contains 15 residues. The CDR3 protein is CASSVLEGANYGYTF. DNA for the CDR3: TGTGCCAGCAGTGTCTTGGAGGGGGCGAACTATGGCTACACCTTC.

This clone was observed a few times. This chain joins TRBV29-1 and TRBJ2-5; possibly TRBD1 or TRBD2 for D (5 bases each). The V end was cut by 3 bases, the J end by 5 bases, with 19 bases between. Germline V lookup: CDR1 SQVTM, CDR2 ANQGSEA. The CDR3 sequence is 15 residues long. The CDR3: CSVEGTSSSPETQYF. CDR3 coding DNA: TGCAGCGTTGAGGGGACCTCAAGTTCACCGGAGACCCAGTACTTC.

The rearrangement joins TRBV21-1 to TRBJ1-1; TRBD1 was called by the table and not checked on the DNA. TRBV21-1 is listed as a pseudogene. The CDR3 contains 17 residues. CDR3 in DNA: TGTGCCAGCAACGCAAGGGACAGGGGGCTTCCGCACACTGAAGCTTTCTTT. It yields the protein CASNARDRGLPHTEAFF.

V and J are TRBV30 and TRBJ2-3, with 11 bases lining up with TRBD2. The CDR3 loop spans 16 amino acids. V lost 0 bases, J lost 1 base, and 3 bases stayed unmatched. Germline CDR1 reads GTSNPN; CDR2 reads SVGIG (reference sequence). CDR3 protein: CAWSVLAGAGTDTQYF. CDR3 nucleotides: TGTGCCTGGAGTGTACTAGCGGGAGCCGGCACAGATACGCAGTATTTT.

This chain uses TRBV6-1 with TRBJ1-4, with 9 bases fitting TRBD1. The germline gives CDR1 MNHNS, CDR2 SASEGT. With 4 bases clipped from V and 7 bases from J, the junction kept 4 bases outside the gene matches. The CDR3 consists of 14 residues. The CDR3 sequence: CASSATGGGEKLFF. The CDR3 coding sequence is TGTGCCAGCAGTGCTACAGGGGGCGGTGAAAAACTGTTTTTT.

V is TRBV9 and J is TRBJ1-5; no definite D call. V dropped 0 bases and J dropped 6 bases, with 7 bases sitting between them. Germline V gene sequence: CDR1 SGDLS, CDR2 YYNGEE. The CDR3 has 13 residues. The CDR3 sequence is CASSVDLRQPQHF. In DNA form, the CDR3 reads TGTGCCAGCAGCGTAGACCTCCGTCAGCCCCAGCATTTT.

This chain connects TRBV6-1 to TRBJ2-4; 9 positions match TRBD1. CDR3 length: 14 residues. V shed 5 bases and J 6 bases; nucleotides not matched to a gene: 5. The germline CDR1 and CDR2 sequences are MNHNS and SASEGT. CDR3 region: CASSITGGRNIQYF. CDR3 DNA sequence: TGTGCCAGCAGTATTACAGGGGGCAGAAACATTCAGTACTTC.

The gene calls are TRBV7-6 and TRBJ2-5; TRBD2 might be the D (5 bases). Germline lookup yields CDR1 SGHVS and CDR2 FNYEAQ. The CDR3 sequence is 13 residues long. The V end lost 0 bases, the J end lost 5 bases, and 7 bases lay between the germline ends. The CDR3: CASSLAGVETQYF. The CDR3, as DNA: TGTGCCAGCAGCTTAGCGGGAGTGGAGACCCAGTACTTC.

This clone was detected a few times. This chain links TRBV19 with TRBJ1-6; D is possibly TRBD1 (5 bases). The CDR3 loop spans 13 amino acids. In germline, CDR1 is LNHDA, CDR2 SQIVND (reference sequence). The V and J ends lost 3 bases and 9 bases respectively, with 9 bases between them. For the CDR3, the DNA is TGTGCCAGTAGTATCGGGACTCCTTCACCCCTCCACTTT. Protein: CASSIGTPSPLHF. Together with reference TRBV19 and TRBJ1-6, the CDR3 gives the full variable domain: DGGITQSPKYLFRKEGQNVTLSCEQNLNHDAMYWYRQDPGQGLRLIYYSQIVNDFQKGDIAEGYSVSREKKESFPLTVTSAQKNPTAFYLCASSIGTPSPLHFGNGTRLTVT.

This clone has only a few counts. The rearrangement joins TRBV6-5 to TRBJ1-1; D is possibly TRBD1 (5 bases). This CDR3 contains 14 residues. Trimming left V 2 bases short and J 5 bases short, with 12 bases between. Germline V CDR1 and CDR2: MNHEY, SVGAGI. CDR3 sequence: CASSYRDLGTEAFF. CDR3 DNA: TGTGCCAGCAGTTACCGGGACCTGGGAACTGAAGCTTTCTTT.

The rearrangement links TRBV27 to TRBJ1-3; D might be TRBD1 (5 bases). The CDR3 has 16 amino acids. Trimming removed 10 bases from V and 0 bases from J, with 19 bases in between. Germline V CDR1 and CDR2: MNHEY, SMNVEV (reference sequence). The CDR3 nucleotides read TGTGCCAACTCCGGGACTCAGTTCGACTCTGGAAACACCATATATTTT. Protein: CANSGTQFDSGNTIYF.

Only a few counts were recorded for this clone. The CDR3 nucleotides are TGTGCCAGCAGTCCGGGACTGAACTATGGCTACACCTTC. It is translated as CASSPGLNYGYTF. This sequence joins TRBV6-6 and TRBJ1-2, with a weak D call TRBD1 (5 bases). The V gene lost 5 bases and the J gene lost 2 bases, with 9 bases spanning the gap. This CDR3 comprises 13 residues. The germline gives CDR1 MNHNY, CDR2 SVGAGI (reference sequence).

This clone was recorded once. J is TRBJ1-5 and V is TRBV11-3; D not resolved. Per the germline V gene, CDR1 is SGHNT and CDR2 is YENEEA. This CDR3 has 16 amino acids. Trimming pared 4 bases from V and 6 bases from J, leaving 19 bases between. The CDR3, as DNA: TGTGCCAGCAGCTCGGGCTCGTCCCAAAGCGGTCAGCCCCAGCATTTT. Its protein is CASSSGSSQSGQPQHF.

This sequence joins TRBV6-1 and TRBJ2-2; 8 nucleotides align to TRBD1. The CDR3 runs 14 residues. Germline V CDR1 and CDR2: MNHNS, SASEGT. The V and J ends lost 3 bases and 7 bases, in that order; junction bases with no gene match: 4. CDR3 sequence: CASSEDREDGELFF. As DNA, the CDR3 is TGTGCCAGCAGTGAGGACAGGGAGGACGGGGAGCTGTTTTTT.

The V gene is TRBV15, the J gene TRBJ1-1; D is ambiguous. V lost 5 bases to trimming and J lost 1 base, with 8 bases between them. Looked up from germline, CDR1 is LNHNV and CDR2 is YYDKDF (reference sequence). This CDR3 comprises 13 residues. The CDR3 region is CATSGFQNTEAFF. Here the CDR3 DNA reads TGTGCCACCAGCGGTTTCCAGAACACTGAAGCTTTCTTT.

This clone has a handful of counts. The gene calls are TRBV30 and TRBJ1-1; D uncertain. The germline V and J ends were trimmed by 0 bases and 6 bases, with 14 bases remaining between them. Germline V gene lookup returns CDR1 GTSNPN and CDR2 SVGIG (reference sequence). This CDR3 comprises 14 residues. For the CDR3, the DNA is TGTGCCTGGAGTGTAGGACGGAGAGGCGCTGAAGCTTTCTTT. Its protein product is CAWSVGRRGAEAFF.

The chain is built from TRBV18 and TRBJ2-3; 10 bases agree with TRBD2. V shed 6 bases and J 2 bases; nucleotides not matched to a gene: 8. This CDR3 contains 16 residues. Germline values: CDR1 KGHSH, CDR2 LQKENI. The CDR3 region is CASSSGSGGATDTQYF. CDR3 sequence (DNA): TGTGCCAGCTCCTCGGGGAGCGGGGGGGCCACAGATACGCAGTATTTT.

The CDR3 DNA is TGTGCCAGCAGCCCAGGACAGGGATGGGGACCCCAGGAGAACACCGGGGAGCTGTTTTTT. This sequence encodes CASSPGQGWGPQENTGELFF. The chain couples TRBV5-4 to TRBJ2-2; 8 nucleotides line up with TRBD1. The CDR3 length is 20 residues. Germline V CDR1 and CDR2: SGHNT, YYREEE (reference sequence). V was clipped by 4 bases and J by 1 base; unmatched bases: 18.

The chain uses TRBV30 and TRBJ1-4; TRBD1 agrees at 7 bases. The CDR3 sequence is 14 residues long. J lost 4 bases, V lost 0 bases, and 2 bases had no gene match. Germline values: CDR1 GTSNPN, CDR2 SVGIG (reference sequence). The CDR3 region is CAWSVQGLNEKLFF. The DNA for the CDR3 is TGTGCCTGGAGTGTACAGGGGCTTAATGAAAAACTGTTTTTT.

The chain has TRBV5-6 and TRBJ1-2, with 8 bases matching TRBD1. The V gene end was trimmed by 4 bases and the J gene end by 3 bases; junction bases not matched to a gene: 5. From germline, CDR1 is SGHDT and CDR2 YYEEEE. This CDR3 is 14 amino acids long. DNA for the CDR3: TGTGCCAGCAGCCTGGACAGGGCCTACTATGGCTACACCTTC. Amino acid sequence: CASSLDRAYYGYTF. Full variable domain (remainder filled in from reference TRBV5-6 and TRBJ1-2): DAGVTQSPTHLIKTRGQQVTLRCSPKSGHDTVSWYQQALGQGPQFIFQYYEEEERQRGNFPDRFSGHQFPNYSSELNVNALLLGDSALYLCASSLDRAYYGYTFGSGTRLTVV.

V gene TRBV4-1 combines with J gene TRBJ2-5; D call uncertain. Germline V gene data show CDR1 as MGHRA and CDR2 as YSYEKL. This CDR3 contains 15 residues. Trimming left V 6 bases short and J 1 base short, with 15 bases between. As DNA, the CDR3 is TGCGCCAGCAGGCAAAGTTCGGATCTCCAAGAGACCCAGTACTTC. Encoded protein: CASRQSSDLQETQYF.

This rearrangement joins TRBV7-9 to TRBJ1-1, with TRBD1 as a possible D gene (6 bases). Trimming stripped 5 bases from V and 3 bases from J, with 13 bases between. Germline CDR1 is SEHNR and CDR2 is FQNEAQ (reference sequence). This CDR3 has 14 amino acids. In nucleotides, the CDR3 is TGTGCCAGCAGCCTGCCGGGACATGACACTGAAGCTTTCTTT. Protein sequence: CASSLPGHDTEAFF.

The chain has TRBV2 and TRBJ2-7, with 7 bases identical to TRBD1. CDR3 length: 14 residues. The V segment lost 6 bases and the J segment 2 bases; nucleotides outside the gene matches: 7. The germline V gene encodes CDR1 SNHLY and CDR2 FYNNEI. CDR3 bases: TGTGCCAGCAGGTGGACAGGAAATACCTACGAGCAGTACTTC. Translation: CASRWTGNTYEQYF.

This rearrangement joins TRBV18 to TRBJ2-2, with 7 bases identical to TRBD1. CDR3 size: 14 residues. CDR1 is KGHSH, CDR2 LQKENI, per germline. The junction had 3 bases not matched to a gene; V was cut back by 8 bases and J by 0 bases. The CDR3 is CASQGTANTGELFF. The CDR3 nucleotides read TGTGCCAGCCAAGGGACAGCGAACACCGGGGAGCTGTTTTTT.

The CDR3 region has the DNA TGTGCCAGCAGTTTAGGGGCTGAGCAGTTCTTC. Translation: CASSLGAEQFF. This chain connects TRBV27 to TRBJ2-1; D may be TRBD1 (5 bases). The CDR3 totals 11 residues. The V end lost 2 bases, the J end lost 9 bases, and 5 bases lay between the germline ends. CDR1 and CDR2 (germline): MNHEY, SMNVEV (reference sequence).

This chain links TRBV19 with TRBJ2-3; possibly TRBD1 for D (5 bases). Germline V gene lookup returns CDR1 LNHDA and CDR2 SQIVND (reference sequence). V lost 3 bases to trimming and J lost 3 bases, with 10 bases between them. CDR3 length: 14 residues. The CDR3 loop is CASSMPGKTDTQYF. CDR3 sequence (DNA): TGTGCCAGTAGTATGCCAGGGAAAACAGATACGCAGTATTTT.

The rearrangement uses TRBV5-1 and TRBJ2-3, with D unresolved. CDR3 length: 13 residues. CDR1 SGHRS and CDR2 YFSETQ come from the germline V gene. V lost 0 bases, J lost 0 bases, and 2 bases lay in between. This chain's CDR3 is CASSLASTDTQYF. In DNA, the CDR3 is TGCGCCAGCAGCTTGGCTAGCACAGATACGCAGTATTTT.

The chain combines TRBV5-8 with TRBJ1-2; 8 bases line up with TRBD1. Looked up from germline, CDR1 is SGHTS and CDR2 is YDEGEE. J gave up 0 bases and V 4 bases, and 5 bases lay outside the gene matches. This CDR3 spans 15 amino acids. CDR3 in amino acids: CASSAGTGANYGYTF. The DNA for the CDR3 is TGTGCCAGCAGCGCTGGGACAGGTGCTAACTATGGCTACACCTTC.

The genes are TRBV7-9 and TRBJ1-4; the D is unclear. CDR3 length equals 14 residues. The V gene lost 5 bases and the J gene lost 0 bases, with 7 bases spanning the gap. Germline V gene sequence: CDR1 SEHNR, CDR2 FQNEAQ (reference sequence). CDR3 DNA sequence: TGTGCCAGCAGCCCGGGTTCAACTAATGAAAAACTGTTTTTT. Its translation is CASSPGSTNEKLFF.